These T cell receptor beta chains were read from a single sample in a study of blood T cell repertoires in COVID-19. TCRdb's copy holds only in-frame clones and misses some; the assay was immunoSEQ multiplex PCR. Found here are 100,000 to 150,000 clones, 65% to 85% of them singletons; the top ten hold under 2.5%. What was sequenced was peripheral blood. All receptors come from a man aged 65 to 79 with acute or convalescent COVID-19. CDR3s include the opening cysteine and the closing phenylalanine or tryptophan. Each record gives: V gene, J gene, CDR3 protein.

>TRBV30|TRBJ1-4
CAWSVQGGGEKLFF
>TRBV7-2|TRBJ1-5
CASSLGTGIQHF
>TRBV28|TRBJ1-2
CAALQINYGYTF
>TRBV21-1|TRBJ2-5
CASSKVEAGRGDPFTQETQYF
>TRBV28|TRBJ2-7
CASSFRTGGVSLYEQYF
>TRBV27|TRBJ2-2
CASTALLAGTGELFF
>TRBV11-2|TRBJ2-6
CASSLTLDRVGANVLTF
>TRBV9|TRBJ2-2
CASSVAGYTGELFF
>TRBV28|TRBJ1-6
CASSPGTVNSPLHF
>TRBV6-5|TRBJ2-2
CASIKTDTGELFF
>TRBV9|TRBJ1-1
CASSVRGNTEAFF
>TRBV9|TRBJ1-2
CASTQGTENSRGYTF
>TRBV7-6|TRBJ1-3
CASTYGTDSGNTIYF
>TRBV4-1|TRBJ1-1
CASSPDAGAASAFF
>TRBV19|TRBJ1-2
CATTGHKDYGYTF
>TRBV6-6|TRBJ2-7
CASSSGQGGEQYF
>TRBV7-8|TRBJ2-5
CASSFTSGTQYF
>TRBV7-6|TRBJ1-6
CASSSVPPTAYNSPLHF
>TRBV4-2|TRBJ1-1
CASSQSIQGNTEAFF
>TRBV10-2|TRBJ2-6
CASSDGRSGANVLTF
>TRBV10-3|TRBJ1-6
CAISRTGPNSPLHF
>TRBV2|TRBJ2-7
CASSIRTSGGDEQYF
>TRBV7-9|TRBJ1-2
CASTRTGSDYGYTF
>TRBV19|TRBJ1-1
CASSISSGRTEAFF
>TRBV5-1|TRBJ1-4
CASSLGTTNEKLFF
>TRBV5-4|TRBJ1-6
CASSSPDRGNSPLHF